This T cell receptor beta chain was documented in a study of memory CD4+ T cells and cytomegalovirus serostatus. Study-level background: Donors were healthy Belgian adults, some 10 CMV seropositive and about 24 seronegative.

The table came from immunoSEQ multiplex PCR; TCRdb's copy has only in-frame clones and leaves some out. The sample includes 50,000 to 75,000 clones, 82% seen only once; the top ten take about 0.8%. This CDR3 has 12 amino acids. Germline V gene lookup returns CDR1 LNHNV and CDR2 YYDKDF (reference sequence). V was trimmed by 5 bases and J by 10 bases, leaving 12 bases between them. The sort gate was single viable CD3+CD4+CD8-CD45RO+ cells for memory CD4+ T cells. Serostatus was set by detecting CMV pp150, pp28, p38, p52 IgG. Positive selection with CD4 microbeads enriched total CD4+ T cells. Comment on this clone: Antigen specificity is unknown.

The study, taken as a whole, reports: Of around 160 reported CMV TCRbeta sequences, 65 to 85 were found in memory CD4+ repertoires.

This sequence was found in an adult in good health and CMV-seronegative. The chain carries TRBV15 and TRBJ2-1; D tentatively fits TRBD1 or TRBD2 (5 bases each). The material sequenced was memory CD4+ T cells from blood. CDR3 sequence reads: CATSHVGTEQFF. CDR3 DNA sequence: TGTGCCACCAGCCATGTCGGGACCGAGCAGTTCTTC.